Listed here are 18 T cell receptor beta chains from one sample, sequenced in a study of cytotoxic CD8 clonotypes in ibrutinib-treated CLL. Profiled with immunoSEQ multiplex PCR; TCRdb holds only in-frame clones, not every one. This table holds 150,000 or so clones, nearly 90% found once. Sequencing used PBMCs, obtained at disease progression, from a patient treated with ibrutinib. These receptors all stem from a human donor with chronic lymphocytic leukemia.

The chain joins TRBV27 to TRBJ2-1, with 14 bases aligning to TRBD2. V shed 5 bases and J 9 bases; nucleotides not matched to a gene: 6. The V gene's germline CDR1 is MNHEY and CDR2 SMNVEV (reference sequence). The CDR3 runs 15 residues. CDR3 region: CASSQTSGRVGEQFF. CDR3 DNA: TGTGCCAGCAGTCAGACTAGCGGGAGGGTCGGTGAGCAGTTCTTC.

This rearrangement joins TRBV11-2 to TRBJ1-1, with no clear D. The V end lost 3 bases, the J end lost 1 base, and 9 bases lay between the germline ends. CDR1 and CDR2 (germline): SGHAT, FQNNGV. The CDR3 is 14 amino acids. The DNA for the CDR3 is TGTGCCAGCAGCTTCGCACAACAGAACACTGAAGCTTTCTTT. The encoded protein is CASSFAQQNTEAFF.

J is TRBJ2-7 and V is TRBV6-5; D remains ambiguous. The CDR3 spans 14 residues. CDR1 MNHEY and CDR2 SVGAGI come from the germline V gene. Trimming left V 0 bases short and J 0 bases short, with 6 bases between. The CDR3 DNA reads TGTGCCAGCAGTTACTCCTCGGCCTCCTACGAGCAGTACTTC. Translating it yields CASSYSSASYEQYF.

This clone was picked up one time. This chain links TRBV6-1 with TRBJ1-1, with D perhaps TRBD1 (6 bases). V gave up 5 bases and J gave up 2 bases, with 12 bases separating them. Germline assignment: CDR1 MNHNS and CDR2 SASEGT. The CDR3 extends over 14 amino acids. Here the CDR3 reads CASSTRGGNTEAFF. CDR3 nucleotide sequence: TGTGCCAGCAGTACTAGAGGGGGAAACACTGAAGCTTTCTTT.

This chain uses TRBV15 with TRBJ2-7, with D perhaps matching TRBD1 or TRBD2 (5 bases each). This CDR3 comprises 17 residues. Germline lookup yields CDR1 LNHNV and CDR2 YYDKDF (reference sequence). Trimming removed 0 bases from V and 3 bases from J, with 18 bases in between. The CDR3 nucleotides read TGTGCCACCAGCAGAGATGTGATCCGGGACGGACACTACGAGCAGTACTTC. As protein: CATSRDVIRDGHYEQYF.

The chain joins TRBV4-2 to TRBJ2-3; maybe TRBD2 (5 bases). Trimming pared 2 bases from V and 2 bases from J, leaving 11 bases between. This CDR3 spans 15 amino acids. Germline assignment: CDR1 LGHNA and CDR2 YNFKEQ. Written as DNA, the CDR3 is TGTGCCAGCAGCCAAAAAGCGGAATACACAGATACGCAGTATTTT. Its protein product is CASSQKAEYTDTQYF.

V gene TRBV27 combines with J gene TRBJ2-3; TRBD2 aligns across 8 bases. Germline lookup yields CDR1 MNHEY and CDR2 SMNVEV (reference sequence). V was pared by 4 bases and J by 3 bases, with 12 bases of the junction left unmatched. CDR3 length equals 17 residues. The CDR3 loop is CASSWGGAGGITDTQYF. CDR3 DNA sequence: TGTGCCAGCAGTTGGGGAGGGGCGGGAGGCATAACAGATACGCAGTATTTT.

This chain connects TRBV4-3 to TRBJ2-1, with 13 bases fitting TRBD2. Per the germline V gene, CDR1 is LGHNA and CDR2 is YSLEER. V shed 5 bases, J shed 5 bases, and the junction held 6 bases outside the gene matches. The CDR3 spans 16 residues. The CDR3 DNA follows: TGCGCCAGCAGCTCAAGGACTAGCGGGAGTGACAATGAGCAGTTCTTC. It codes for CASSSRTSGSDNEQFF.

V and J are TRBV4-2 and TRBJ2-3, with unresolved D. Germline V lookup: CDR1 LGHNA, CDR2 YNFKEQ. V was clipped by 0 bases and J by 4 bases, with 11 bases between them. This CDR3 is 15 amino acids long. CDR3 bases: TGTGCCAGCAGCCAAGATAAAAGAATTGCAGATACGCAGTATTTT. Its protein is CASSQDKRIADTQYF.

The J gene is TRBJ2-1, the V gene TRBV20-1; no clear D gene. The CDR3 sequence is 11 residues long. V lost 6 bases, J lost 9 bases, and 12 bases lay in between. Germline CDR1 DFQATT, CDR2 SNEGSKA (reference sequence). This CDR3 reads CSATMPSEQFF. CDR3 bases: TGCAGTGCAACGATGCCGAGTGAGCAGTTCTTC.

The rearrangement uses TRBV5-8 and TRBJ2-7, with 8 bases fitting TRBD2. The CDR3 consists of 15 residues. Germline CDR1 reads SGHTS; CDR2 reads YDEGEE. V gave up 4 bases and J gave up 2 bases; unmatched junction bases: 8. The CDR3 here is CASSHILAATYEQYF. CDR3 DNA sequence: TGTGCCAGCAGCCATATACTAGCGGCCACCTACGAGCAGTACTTC.

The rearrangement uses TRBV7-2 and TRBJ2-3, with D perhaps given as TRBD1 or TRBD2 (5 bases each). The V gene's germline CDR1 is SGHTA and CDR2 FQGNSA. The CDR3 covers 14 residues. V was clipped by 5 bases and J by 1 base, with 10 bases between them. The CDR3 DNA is TGTGCCAGCAGCCCTAGGGACCGCACAGATACGCAGTATTTT. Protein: CASSPRDRTDTQYF.

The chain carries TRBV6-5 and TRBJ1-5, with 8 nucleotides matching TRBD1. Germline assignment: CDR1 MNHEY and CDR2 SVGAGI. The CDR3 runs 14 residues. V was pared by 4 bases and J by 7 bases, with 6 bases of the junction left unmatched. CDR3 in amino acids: CASSSNRGYQPQHF. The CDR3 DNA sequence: TGTGCCAGCAGTTCAAACAGGGGGTACCAGCCCCAGCATTTT.

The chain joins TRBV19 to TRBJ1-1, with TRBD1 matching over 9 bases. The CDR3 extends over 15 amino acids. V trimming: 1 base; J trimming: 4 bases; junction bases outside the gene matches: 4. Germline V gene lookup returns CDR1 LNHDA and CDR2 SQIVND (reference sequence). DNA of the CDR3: TGTGCCAGTAGTATAGCCGGGACAGGGCTCACTGAAGCTTTCTTT. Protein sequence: CASSIAGTGLTEAFF.

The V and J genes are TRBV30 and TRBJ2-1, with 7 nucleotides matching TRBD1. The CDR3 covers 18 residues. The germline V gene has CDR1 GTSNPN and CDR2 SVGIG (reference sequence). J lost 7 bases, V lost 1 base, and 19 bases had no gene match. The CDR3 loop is CAWSGGKGRGNPTNEQFF. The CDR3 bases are TGTGCCTGGAGTGGCGGTAAGGGCAGGGGGAACCCCACGAATGAGCAGTTCTTC. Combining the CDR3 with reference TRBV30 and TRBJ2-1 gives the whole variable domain SQTIHQWPATLVQPVGSPLSLECTVEGTSNPNLYWYRQAAGRGLQLLFYSVGIGQISSEVPQNLSASRPQDRQFILSSKKLLLSDSGFYLCAWSGGKGRGNPTNEQFFGPGTRLTVL.

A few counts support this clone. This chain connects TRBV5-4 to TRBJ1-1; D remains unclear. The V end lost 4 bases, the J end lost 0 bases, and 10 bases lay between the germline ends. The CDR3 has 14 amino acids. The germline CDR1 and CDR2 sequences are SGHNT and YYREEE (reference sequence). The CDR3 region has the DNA TGTGCCAGCAGCGGAGACTTCCTGAACACTGAAGCTTTCTTT. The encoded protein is CASSGDFLNTEAFF.

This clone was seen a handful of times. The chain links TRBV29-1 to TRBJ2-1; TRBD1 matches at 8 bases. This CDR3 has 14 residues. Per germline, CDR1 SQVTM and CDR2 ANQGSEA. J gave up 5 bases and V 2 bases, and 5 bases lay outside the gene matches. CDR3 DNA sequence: TGCAGCGTTGAAAAGACAGGGGTTGACAATGAGCAGTTCTTC. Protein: CSVEKTGVDNEQFF.

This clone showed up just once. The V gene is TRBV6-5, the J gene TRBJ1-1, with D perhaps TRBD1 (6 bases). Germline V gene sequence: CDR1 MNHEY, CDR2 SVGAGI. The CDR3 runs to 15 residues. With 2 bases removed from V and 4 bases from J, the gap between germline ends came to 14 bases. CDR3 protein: CASSYGQGWGTEAFF. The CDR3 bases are TGTGCCAGCAGTTACGGCCAGGGGTGGGGCACTGAAGCTTTCTTT.